The present TCR beta chain was sequenced within a study of T cell changes during pregnancy in multiple sclerosis. The CDR3 consists of 16 residues. Germline V gene lookup returns CDR1 SGHDN and CDR2 FVKESK. J gave up 7 bases and V 1 base, and 8 bases lay outside the gene matches. TCRdb's table, derived via immunoSEQ multiplex PCR, lists solely in-frame clones and lacks some. The sample consists of over 90,000 clones, over 85% of them appearing once. This TCR came from a female donor with multiple sclerosis, enrolled in a pregnancy study. Specimen: peripheral blood, collected after pregnancy. This chain links TRBV14 with TRBJ2-1; 9 bases fit TRBD2. CDR3 residues: CASSQGGSGSQNEQFF. In DNA form, the CDR3 reads TGTGCCAGCAGCCAAGGCGGTAGCGGGAGCCAAAATGAGCAGTTCTTC.